This entry lists 7 T cell receptor beta chains sequenced from one sample in a study of T cells expressing NK-cell markers. With the 5' RACE reads reprocessed, TCRdb shows one record per CDR3 protein and no DNA. The repertoire shows 500,000 or so distinct CDR3 sequences; the top ten hold roughly 3.4%. The sequencing sample was made of blood T cells: a sorted CD56 or NKG2C T cell subset, CD4+ or CD8+ T cells, or bulk PBMC T cells (not recorded which). These receptors were taken from a man between 18 and 29 years old in good health.

The chain couples TRBV20-1 to TRBJ1-2. CDR3 length equals 14 residues. Per germline, CDR1 DFQATT and CDR2 SNEGSKA (reference sequence). The CDR3 reads CSVLRPLSGYGYTF.

The chain employs TRBV7-8 and TRBJ2-7; without DNA, the TCRdb call of TRBD1 cannot be checked. The CDR3 sequence is 14 residues long. Germline CDR1 is SGHVS and CDR2 is FQNEAQ. The CDR3 loop reads CASSYPGQGYEQYF.

The V gene is TRBV10-3, the J gene TRBJ2-7. Germline loops: CDR1 ENHRY, CDR2 SYGVKD. CDR3 size: 13 residues. Here the CDR3 reads CAISESNSGEQYF.

CDR3 sequence: CASSHDRAVGQPQHF. The chain couples TRBV4-3 to TRBJ1-5. Germline V CDR1 and CDR2: LGHNA, YSLEER. This CDR3 comprises 15 residues.

This chain uses TRBV7-2 with TRBJ1-1; with no DNA, the TCRdb D assignment of TRBD1 cannot be verified. The CDR3 is 15 residues long. CDR1 SGHTA and CDR2 FQGNSA come from the germline V gene. The CDR3 region is CASRRGERKNTEAFF.

This sequence joins TRBV5-4 and TRBJ1-5. Germline loops: CDR1 SGHNT, CDR2 YYREEE (reference sequence). This CDR3 region has 13 residues. CDR3 residues: CASSGGNNQPQHF.

The V gene is TRBV6-5, the J gene TRBJ1-2; TCRdb selects TRBD1, and the lack of DNA leaves this call unchecked. The CDR3 has 13 residues. CDR1 MNHEY and CDR2 SVGAGI come from the germline V gene. The CDR3 reads CASQQGAHYGYTF.